The next 9 T cell receptor beta chains were all read from a single sample in a study of blood T cell repertoires in COVID-19. Clones were read by immunoSEQ multiplex PCR, and TCRdb kept only the in-frame ones, dropping some. The table shows about 480,000 clones, with approximately 87% occurring only once. The sample comprised PBMCs or T cells enriched from blood (not recorded which). Receptor source: a woman aged 40 to 49 who had recovered from COVID-19.

J is TRBJ2-1 and V is TRBV29-1, with 14 bases lining up with TRBD2. CDR1 is SQVTM and CDR2 is ANQGSEA in the germline V gene. V dropped 4 bases and J dropped 0; count of bases not matched to a gene: 5. The CDR3 has 17 amino acids. The CDR3 DNA is TGCAGCGTTGGCCGACTAGCGGGAGGGAGCTCCTACAATGAGCAGTTCTTC. Translation: CSVGRLAGGSSYNEQFF.

This chain joins TRBV7-2 and TRBJ2-3; 10 nucleotides line up with TRBD2. Losses at the gene ends were 1 base for V and 5 bases for J; bases not matched to a gene: 9. The germline V gene encodes CDR1 SGHTA and CDR2 FQGNSA. CDR3 length equals 17 residues. The CDR3 nucleotides are TGTGCCAGCAGCTTAGGTTCGCTAGCGGGAGCGGGAGATACGCAGTATTTT. Protein sequence: CASSLGSLAGAGDTQYF.

The chain has TRBV7-2 and TRBJ1-1; 8 positions agree with TRBD1. V was clipped by 3 bases and J by 6 bases; unmatched bases: 6. CDR3 length equals 14 residues. Per germline, CDR1 SGHTA and CDR2 FQGNSA. This CDR3 is CASSFGQGASEAFF. The DNA of the CDR3 is TGTGCCAGCAGCTTCGGTCAGGGGGCATCTGAAGCTTTCTTT.

This clone was observed a few times. The V gene is TRBV18, the J gene TRBJ1-5, with a possible D match to TRBD1 (5 bases). This CDR3 spans 16 amino acids. V lost 2 bases to trimming and J lost 2 bases, with 13 bases between them. Germline assignment: CDR1 KGHSH and CDR2 LQKENI. The CDR3 coding sequence is TGTGCCAGCTCACCAAGATCAGGGTTTGGCAATCAGCCCCAGCATTTT. This gives the protein CASSPRSGFGNQPQHF.

This chain joins TRBV27 and TRBJ2-7; D remains unclear. The germline V and J ends were trimmed by 4 bases and 7 bases, with 20 bases remaining between them. The CDR3 totals 15 residues. The V gene's germline CDR1 is MNHEY and CDR2 SMNVEV (reference sequence). As DNA, the CDR3 is TGTGCCAGCAGTTATCAACTCGGAACAACCGGGGAGCAGTACTTC. It encodes CASSYQLGTTGEQYF.

CDR3 bases: TGCGCCAGCAGCCGAGGACAGGGACCCCCCGGAAACACCATATATTTT. Protein: CASSRGQGPPGNTIYF. The chain joins TRBV4-1 to TRBJ1-3; 8 bases are shared with TRBD1. The CDR3 spans 16 residues. In germline, CDR1 is MGHRA, CDR2 YSYEKL. The ends lost 4 bases at V and 4 bases at J; junction bases unmatched: 9.

This chain joins TRBV11-3 and TRBJ2-4, with 7 bases matching TRBD2. The CDR3 consists of 16 residues. V was clipped by 6 bases and J by 0 bases; unmatched bases: 8. Germline V gives CDR1 SGHNT, CDR2 YENEEA. Here the CDR3 reads CASSKRSGIAKNIQYF. The CDR3, as DNA: TGTGCCAGCAGTAAAAGAAGCGGGATAGCCAAAAACATTCAGTACTTC.

This chain uses TRBV9 with TRBJ2-1, with 14 bases fitting TRBD2. V shed 6 bases and J 0 bases; nucleotides not matched to a gene: 17. CDR1 and CDR2 (germline): SGDLS, YYNGEE. This CDR3 has 21 amino acids. The CDR3 reads CASTGTGVLGTSGSSYNEQFF. The CDR3, as DNA: TGTGCCAGCACCGGGACAGGGGTTCTCGGGACTAGCGGGAGCTCCTACAATGAGCAGTTCTTC. The complete variable domain, with remaining parts taken from reference TRBV9 and TRBJ2-1, reads DSGVTQTPKHLITATGQRVTLRCSPRSGDLSVYWYQQSLDQGLQFLIQYYNGEERAKGNILERFSAQQFPDLHSELNLSSLELGDSALYFCASTGTGVLGTSGSSYNEQFFGPGTRLTVL.

The rearrangement joins TRBV7-2 to TRBJ2-7; perhaps TRBD2 as D (6 bases). The V gene's germline CDR1 is SGHTA and CDR2 FQGNSA. This CDR3 has 18 residues. Trimming cost V 5 bases and J 2 bases, with 25 bases left between them. Written as DNA, the CDR3 is TGTGCCAGCAGCCAACTCCGCCGGGGGAGGCATCCACCCTACGAGCAGTACTTC. Translated, it gives CASSQLRRGRHPPYEQYF.